This TCR beta chain was documented in a study of Tregs in tolerant kidney transplant recipients. General study points: Donor-specific Treg expansion exceeded global Treg expansion in tolerant patients, suggesting antigen drive. Tregs expanded with activated donor B cells seemed most donor-specific.

Concerning this clone itself: The antigen remains unidentified.

Repertoires were generated with immunoSEQ multiplex PCR, while TCRdb's copy carries only in-frame clones and drops some. The sample includes about 100,000 clones, over 85% seen only once; the top ten take 0.46%. Germline CDR1 LGHNA, CDR2 YSLEER. The V segment lost 1 base and the J segment 0 bases; nucleotides outside the gene matches: 2. This CDR3 contains 15 residues. Unstimulated Tregs (CD4+CD25+CD127-) and CD4+CD25- non-Tregs were sorted from PBMCs. This chain uses TRBV4-3 with TRBJ1-2; 7 nucleotides match TRBD1. This clonotype was obtained from a human donor who received a combined kidney and bone marrow transplant. The sample here was CD4+ T cells from blood, taken before the transplant. The CDR3 sequence is CASSQVGQPNYGYTF. DNA for the CDR3: TGCGCCAGCAGCCAAGTGGGACAGCCTAACTATGGCTACACCTTC.